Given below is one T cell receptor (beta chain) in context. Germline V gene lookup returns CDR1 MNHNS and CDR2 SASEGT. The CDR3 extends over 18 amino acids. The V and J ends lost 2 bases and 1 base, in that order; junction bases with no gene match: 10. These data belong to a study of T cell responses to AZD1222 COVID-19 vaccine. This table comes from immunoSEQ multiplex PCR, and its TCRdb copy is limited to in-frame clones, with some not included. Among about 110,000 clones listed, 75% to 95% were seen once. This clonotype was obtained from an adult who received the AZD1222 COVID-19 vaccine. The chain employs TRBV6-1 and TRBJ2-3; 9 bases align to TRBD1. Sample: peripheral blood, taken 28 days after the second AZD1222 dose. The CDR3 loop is CASSEIPPRDRGTDTQYF. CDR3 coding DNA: TGTGCCAGCAGTGAAATCCCCCCCCGGGACAGGGGCACAGATACGCAGTATTTT.